This note documents a single TCR beta chain sequence. Which antigen it targets is not known. No much larger clone exists at a distance of one base, and base qualities are not known. The immunoSEQ Assay, a bias-controlled multiplex PCR, was used to amplify TCRbeta CDR3 regions from genomic DNA. On the study's bioinformatics: The number of nucleated cells in each sample was estimated from the amplification of reference gene primers within the assay. Sequence reads were collapsed and filtered to measure the absolute abundance of every unique TCRbeta CDR3 rearrangement. For each sample, productive Simpson clonality was calculated as the square root of Simpson's diversity index across productive rearrangements. TCRdb holds this immuneACCESS table with in-frame rearrangements only. Some clones are missing; in checked studies, unresolved V genes explain under half, and the rest has no known cause. V and J calls and clone size are as listed in that table; D and trimming were resolved from the DNA. The sample yields around 30,000 clones; approximately 90% were counted once. Just under 2% of the sample comes from the top ten.

These data originate in a study of blood T cell repertoires in COVID-19 (dated by TCRdb to 2020 to 2021). As for the study more broadly: The collaborator samples originated in the United States, Italy and Spain and spanned the acute and convalescent phases of COVID-19. The samples were drawn from the first 160 participants of the ongoing ImmuneRACE study and from more than 1,000 subjects provided by 6 global collaborators. Subjects who had been exposed to COVID-19, were actively infected with it, or had recovered from it provided the deeply sampled blood TCRbeta repertoires that made up the dataset. Where available, HLA class I and class II types were obtained from metadata supplied by the sample provider rather than from assay-based typing. The repertoires were released in a freely available public database intended as a resource for research on the immune response to SARS-CoV-2. The material from the prospective study consisted of cDNA or gDNA derived from T cells, B-cell-depleted T cells, or PBMCs. Nearly every sample came with metadata listing a de-identified subject ID, COVID-19 status, age in years and sex.

Study-wide conclusions, independent of this receptor: The amount of clinical and demographic metadata varied by source and participant and was provided uncurated.

Collaborating institutions collected whole blood in K2EDTA tubes following their own protocols. For TCRbeta analysis, collaborator samples were shipped as frozen whole blood, as isolated PBMCs, or as DNA extracted from either sample type. V is pruned by 4 bases and J by 0 bases, leaving 17 bases of the junction without a gene match. The CDR3 sequence holds 19 residues, the cysteine and phenylalanine included. Solely the CDR3 DNA is kept, with 57 bases framed from the first base. Reading the germline V gene gives CDR1 SGHVS and CDR2 FQNEAQ. The source is a man over 45 with active or convalescent COVID-19. The sequenced sample consisted of peripheral blood. The chain is encoded by TRBV7-8 joined to TRBJ2-7; TRBD1 fits 8 bases in the junction. The DNA reads as follows: TGTGCCAGCAGCTCTTCATACCAATCCGGGACAGGAGTCTCCTACGAGCAGTACTTC. It translates as CASSSSYQSGTGVSYEQYF.